The text below deals with one T cell receptor beta chain. No antigen is known for it. The sample comes from a study of T cell repertoires in cytomegalovirus infection. Study-level points and caveats: There were carriers of CMV plus the relevant HLA, and cumulative public TCR beta family frequency identified them.

In TCRdb, the reads were re-called with MiXCR into one record per CDR3 protein. The sample has nearly 650,000 distinct CDR3 sequences; about 24% are singletons. Sequences were obtained from CD8+ T cells from PBMCs. The TCR sequence derives from a human donor in good health (CMV status not recorded). Some clones in this sample may be carry-over from other donors' samples.

CDR3 bases: TGTGCCAGTTCGCCGTTCCTTACGGATACGCAGTATTTT. It specifies CASSPFLTDTQYF. The chain links TRBV6-2 or TRBV6-3 to TRBJ2-3; D gene uncertain. Trimming stripped 9 bases from V and 6 bases from J, with 16 bases between. The CDR3 contains 13 residues. The germline CDR1 and CDR2 sequences are MNHEY and SVGEGT.